This record looks at one TCR beta chain sequence and its context. Its target is unknown. This record belongs to a study of T cell repertoires in cytomegalovirus infection. General study results and limits: The cumulative frequency of public TCR beta families identified carriers of CMV plus the relevant HLA. In two of eight donors, the top clonotype was HLA-C-restricted CMV-specific.

TCRdb used MiXCR to reprocess the reads, holding one entry per CDR3 protein. The sample records 200,000 to 250,000 distinct CDR3 sequences, 35% to 40% being singletons. Germline V gene data show CDR1 as SGHAT and CDR2 as FQDESV (reference sequence). Trimming left V 3 bases short and J 6 bases short, with 6 bases between. The CDR3 consists of 11 residues. The sequencing here drew on CD8+ T cells from cultured PBMCs, taken from culture after CMV antigen stimulation. This chain connects TRBV11-1 to TRBJ2-7; D is ambiguous. The TCR sequence derives from a human donor in good health (CMV status not recorded). Some clones in this sample may be carry-over from other donors' samples. The CDR3 sequence: CASSFGSEQYF. Here the CDR3 DNA reads TGTGCCAGCAGCTTCGGATCCGAGCAGTACTTC.